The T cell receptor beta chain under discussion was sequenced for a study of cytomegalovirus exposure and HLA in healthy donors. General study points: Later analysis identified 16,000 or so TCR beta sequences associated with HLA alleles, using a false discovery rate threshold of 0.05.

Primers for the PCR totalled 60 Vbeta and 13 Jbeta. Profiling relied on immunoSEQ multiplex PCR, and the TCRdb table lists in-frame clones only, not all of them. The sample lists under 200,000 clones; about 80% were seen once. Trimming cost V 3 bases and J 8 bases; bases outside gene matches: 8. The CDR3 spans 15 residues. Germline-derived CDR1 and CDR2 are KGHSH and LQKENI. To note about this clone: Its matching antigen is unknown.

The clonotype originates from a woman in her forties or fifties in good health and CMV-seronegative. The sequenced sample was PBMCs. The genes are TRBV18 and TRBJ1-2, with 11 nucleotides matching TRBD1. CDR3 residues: CASSPPRTGGLGYTF. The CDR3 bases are TGTGCCAGCTCACCCCCGCGGACAGGGGGCTTAGGCTACACCTTC.